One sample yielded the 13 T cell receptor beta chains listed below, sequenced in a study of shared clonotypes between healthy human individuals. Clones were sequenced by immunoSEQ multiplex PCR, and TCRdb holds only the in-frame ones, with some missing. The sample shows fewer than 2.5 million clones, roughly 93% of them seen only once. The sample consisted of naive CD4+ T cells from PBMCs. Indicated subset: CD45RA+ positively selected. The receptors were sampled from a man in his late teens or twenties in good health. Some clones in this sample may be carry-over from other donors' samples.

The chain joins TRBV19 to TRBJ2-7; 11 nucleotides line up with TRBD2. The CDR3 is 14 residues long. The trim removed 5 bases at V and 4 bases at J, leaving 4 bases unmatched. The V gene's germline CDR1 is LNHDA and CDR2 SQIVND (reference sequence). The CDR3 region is CASSLAGGFYEQYF. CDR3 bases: TGTGCCAGTAGTCTAGCGGGAGGCTTTTACGAGCAGTACTTC.

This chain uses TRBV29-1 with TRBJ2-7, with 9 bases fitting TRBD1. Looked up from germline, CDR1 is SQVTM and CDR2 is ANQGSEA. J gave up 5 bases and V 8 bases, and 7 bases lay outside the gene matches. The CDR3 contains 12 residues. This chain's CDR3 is CSIVTGGNEQYF. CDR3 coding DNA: TGCAGCATAGTGACAGGGGGAAACGAGCAGTACTTC.

The CDR3 DNA follows: TGTGCCAGCAGTTTTTGGGGACTCCCTGGGGCCAACGTCCTGACTTTC. This encodes CASSFWGLPGANVLTF. The chain links TRBV28 to TRBJ2-6; perhaps TRBD2 as D (6 bases). Germline V gene sequence: CDR1 MDHEN, CDR2 SYDVKM. The CDR3 loop spans 16 amino acids. Between the trimmed V and J ends, which lost 3 bases and 2 bases, there was a span of 11 bases.

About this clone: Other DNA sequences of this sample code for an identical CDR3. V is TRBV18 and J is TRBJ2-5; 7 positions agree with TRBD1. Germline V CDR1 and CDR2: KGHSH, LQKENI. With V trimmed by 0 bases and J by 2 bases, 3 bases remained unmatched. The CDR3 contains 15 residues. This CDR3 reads CASSPPSGQQETQYF. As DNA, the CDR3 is TGTGCCAGCTCACCACCTTCGGGACAGCAAGAGACCCAGTACTTC.

CDR3 sequence: CASSEQGARNTEAFF. The CDR3 bases are TGCGCCAGCAGCGAACAGGGGGCGCGGAACACTGAAGCTTTCTTT. This rearrangement joins TRBV5-1 to TRBJ1-1; 9 nucleotides align to TRBD1. This CDR3 contains 15 residues. V shed 4 bases, J shed 1 base, and the junction held 5 bases outside the gene matches. Germline CDR1 is SGHRS and CDR2 is YFSETQ. The complete variable domain, with remaining parts taken from reference TRBV5-1 and TRBJ1-1, reads KAGVTQTPRYLIKTRGQQVTLSCSPISGHRSVSWYQQTPGQGLQFLFEYFSETQRNKGNFPGRFSGRQFSNSRSEMNVSTLELGDSALYLCASSEQGARNTEAFFGQGTRLTVV.

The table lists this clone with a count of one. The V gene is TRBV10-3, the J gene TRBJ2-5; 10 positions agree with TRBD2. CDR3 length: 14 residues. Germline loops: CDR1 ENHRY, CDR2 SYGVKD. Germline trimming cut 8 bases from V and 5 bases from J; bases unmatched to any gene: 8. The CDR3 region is CAIRRETSGETQYF. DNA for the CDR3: TGTGCCATCCGTAGGGAGACTAGCGGGGAGACCCAGTACTTC.

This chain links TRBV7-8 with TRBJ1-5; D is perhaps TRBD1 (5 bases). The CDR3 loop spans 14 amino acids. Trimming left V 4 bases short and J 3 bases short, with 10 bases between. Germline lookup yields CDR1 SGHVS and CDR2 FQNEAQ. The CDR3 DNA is TGTGCCAGCAGCTCGGACACCTACAATCAGCCCCAGCATTTT. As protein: CASSSDTYNQPQHF.

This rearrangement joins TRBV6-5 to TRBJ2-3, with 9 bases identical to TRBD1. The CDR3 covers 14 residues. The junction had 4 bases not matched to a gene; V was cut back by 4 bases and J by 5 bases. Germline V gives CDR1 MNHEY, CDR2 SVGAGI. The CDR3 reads CASSSGQGRDTQYF. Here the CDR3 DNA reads TGTGCCAGCAGTTCGGGACAGGGAAGAGATACGCAGTATTTT.

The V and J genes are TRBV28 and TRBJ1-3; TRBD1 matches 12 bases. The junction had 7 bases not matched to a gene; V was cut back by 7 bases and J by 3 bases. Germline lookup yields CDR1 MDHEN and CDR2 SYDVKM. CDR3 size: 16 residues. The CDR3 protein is CASTTGTGGRGNTIYF. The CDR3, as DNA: TGTGCCAGCACCACCGGGACAGGGGGCCGTGGAAACACCATATATTTT.

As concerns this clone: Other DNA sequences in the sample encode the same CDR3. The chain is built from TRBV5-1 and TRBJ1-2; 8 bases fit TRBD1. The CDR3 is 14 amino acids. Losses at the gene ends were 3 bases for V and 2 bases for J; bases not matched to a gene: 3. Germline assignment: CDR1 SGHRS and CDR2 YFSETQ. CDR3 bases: TGCGCCAGCAGCTCCGGACAGGGCAACTATGGCTACACCTTC. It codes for CASSSGQGNYGYTF.

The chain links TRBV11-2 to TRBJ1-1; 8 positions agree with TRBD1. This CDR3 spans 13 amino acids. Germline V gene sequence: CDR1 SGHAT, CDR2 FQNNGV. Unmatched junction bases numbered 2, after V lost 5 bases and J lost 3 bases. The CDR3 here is CASSGTGYTEAFF. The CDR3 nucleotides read TGTGCCAGCAGCGGGACAGGATACACTGAAGCTTTCTTT.

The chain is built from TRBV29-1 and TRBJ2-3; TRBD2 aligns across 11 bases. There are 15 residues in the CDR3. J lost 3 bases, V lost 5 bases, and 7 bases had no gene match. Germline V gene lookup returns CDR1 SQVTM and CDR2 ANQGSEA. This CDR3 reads CSVWISGRDTDTQYF. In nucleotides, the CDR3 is TGCAGCGTTTGGATTAGCGGGAGGGATACAGATACGCAGTATTTT.

CDR3 amino acids: CASSLTAETQYF. The CDR3 DNA follows: TGTGCCAGCAGCTTAACGGCAGAGACCCAGTACTTC. The gene calls are TRBV7-3 and TRBJ2-5, with D unclear. This CDR3 is built from 12 residues. Germline-derived CDR1 and CDR2 are SGHTA and FQGTGA. The V and J ends lost 0 bases and 4 bases respectively, with 3 bases between them.